The clone carrying this T cell receptor beta chain was detected once. The authors' processing: Estimation of nucleated cell counts relied on the amplification of reference gene primers. Using immunoSEQ multiplex PCR, the repertoire was profiled, and TCRdb retains in-frame clones only, with some absent. The V and J calls and clone size are taken from that table; D and trimming were inferred from the DNA. The table includes 150,000 to 200,000 clones, approximately 87% detected once. This sample is part of a study of blood T cell repertoires in COVID-19. Study in general: Sample material is recorded as cDNA or gDNA derived from T cells, B-cell-depleted T cells, or PBMCs.

In germline, CDR1 is MNHEY, CDR2 SMNVEV (reference sequence). The trim removed 6 bases at V and 0 bases at J, leaving 3 bases unmatched. This CDR3 has 16 amino acids. The rearrangement joins TRBV27 to TRBJ2-1, with TRBD2 matching 12 bases. Sequencing used peripheral blood. This TCR was sampled from a woman between 18 and 29 years old who had recovered from COVID-19. Written as DNA, the CDR3 is TGTGCCAGCAGCGGACTAGCGGGGAACTCCTACAATGAGCAGTTCTTC. Protein: CASSGLAGNSYNEQFF.